The 23 T cell receptor beta chains below come from one sample, sequenced in a study of blood T cell repertoires in COVID-19. Here immunoSEQ multiplex PCR was the method, and the copy in TCRdb shows in-frame clones only, minus some. In the table there are fewer than 90,000 clones, 65% to 85% of which are singletons. The material sequenced was peripheral blood. Receptors were obtained from a man aged 70 or older with COVID-19, enrolled during active disease.

This chain uses TRBV6-2 or TRBV6-3 with TRBJ1-5, with 8 bases aligning to TRBD1. Trimming removed 7 bases from V and 1 base from J; junction bases left unmatched: 9. The CDR3 has 16 amino acids. In germline, CDR1 is MNHEY, CDR2 SVGEGT. This chain's CDR3 is CASTPQGAGSNQPQHF. The CDR3 DNA reads as TGTGCCAGCACCCCCCAGGGGGCGGGAAGCAATCAGCCCCAGCATTTT.

CDR3 coding DNA: TGTGCCAGCAGCCTACTAGCGGGCTCCTACAATGAGCAGTTCTTC. This codes for CASSLLAGSYNEQFF. This rearrangement joins TRBV5-4 to TRBJ2-1, with 9 positions matching TRBD2. Germline V gene lookup returns CDR1 SGHNT and CDR2 YYREEE (reference sequence). The V segment lost 4 bases and the J segment 0 bases; nucleotides outside the gene matches: 2. This CDR3 region has 15 residues. The complete variable domain, with remaining parts taken from reference TRBV5-4 and TRBJ2-1, reads ETGVTQSPTHLIKTRGQQVTLRCSSQSGHNTVSWYQQALGQGPQFIFQYYREEENGRGNFPPRFSGLQFPNYSSELNVNALELDDSALYLCASSLLAGSYNEQFFGPGTRLTVL.

The genes are TRBV11-2 and TRBJ2-6, with D possibly being TRBD2 (6 bases). The CDR3 totals 15 residues. V was shortened by 2 bases and J by 2 bases, with 7 bases between the two germline ends. The germline CDR1 and CDR2 sequences are SGHAT and FQNNGV. In DNA form, the CDR3 reads TGTGCCAGCAGCTTAACGGGGGCTGGGGCCAACGTCCTGACTTTC. Its protein is CASSLTGAGANVLTF.

The CDR3 loop reads CASTQTGTGPEKLFF. CDR3 nucleotides: TGTGCCAGCACCCAAACCGGGACAGGGCCAGAAAAACTGTTTTTT. The rearrangement links TRBV25-1 to TRBJ1-4; 9 positions match TRBD1. The CDR3 consists of 15 residues. CDR1 MGHDK and CDR2 SYGVNS come from the germline V gene. The V segment lost 7 bases and the J segment 8 bases; nucleotides outside the gene matches: 11.

This rearrangement joins TRBV6-2 or TRBV6-3 to TRBJ1-2, with TRBD1 as a possible D gene (5 bases). There are 14 residues in the CDR3. Germline CDR1 MNHEY, CDR2 SVGEGT. Trimming removed 6 bases at V and 4 bases at J, with 15 bases between. CDR3 DNA sequence: TGTGCCAGCAGCCACAGGACGGGAGGCTATGGCTACACCTTC. Protein sequence: CASSHRTGGYGYTF.

V gene TRBV6-5 combines with J gene TRBJ2-1; a weak D match, TRBD1 (5 bases). Germline assignment: CDR1 MNHEY and CDR2 SVGAGI. Trimming shortened V by 2 bases and J by 7 bases, and 15 bases separated the two germline ends. CDR3 length: 15 amino acids. The CDR3, as DNA: TGTGCCAGCAGTTACGATGTGAGCCCAGGGAATGAGCAGTTCTTC. It encodes CASSYDVSPGNEQFF.

The chain employs TRBV24-1 and TRBJ2-1; no clear D. Germline CDR1 and CDR2: KGHDR and SFDVKD. V lost 4 bases and J lost 0, with 12 bases in between. CDR3 size: 16 residues. This CDR3 is CATSDHQALSYNEQFF. The CDR3 bases are TGTGCCACCAGTGACCATCAGGCTCTCTCCTACAATGAGCAGTTCTTC.

About this clone itself: A read error may explain this, as a much larger clone is one base away. V is TRBV11-1 and J is TRBJ2-2; D is uncertain. CDR3 length: 13 amino acids. The germline V gene has CDR1 SGHAT and CDR2 FQDESV (reference sequence). The germline V and J ends were trimmed by 4 bases and 3 bases, with 6 bases remaining between them. The CDR3 DNA reads TGTGCCAGCAGCTCCCTATACACCGGGGAGCTGTTTTTT. It codes for CASSSLYTGELFF.

V usage is TRBV7-2 and J usage is TRBJ2-4, with 13 bases that match TRBD2. The CDR3 length is 16 residues. Germline V lookup: CDR1 SGHTA, CDR2 FQGNSA. After removal of 5 bases from V and 1 base from J, the junction contained 2 bases not matched to a gene. This CDR3 reads CASSPGLAGAKNIQYF. The CDR3 coding sequence is TGTGCCAGCAGCCCGGGACTAGCGGGGGCCAAAAACATTCAGTACTTC.

The chain uses TRBV6-1 and TRBJ1-2; D is unresolved. Germline loops: CDR1 MNHNS, CDR2 SASEGT. V was pared by 1 base and J by 6 bases, with 12 bases between. The CDR3 contains 14 residues. The CDR3 DNA follows: TGTGCCAGCAGTGAAGTCAACAGCTCGGATGGCTACACCTTC. Translation: CASSEVNSSDGYTF.

Points on this clone: The junction and the germline gene differ at one end; a read error may be behind it. The CDR3 here is CIQGENYGYTF. The CDR3 DNA sequence: TGCATACAGGGGGAGAACTATGGCTACACCTTC. This rearrangement joins TRBV11-2 to TRBJ1-2, with 8 nucleotides matching TRBD1. The CDR3 is made up of 11 amino acids. The germline V gene has CDR1 SGHAT and CDR2 FQNNGV. Based on the CDR3 plus reference TRBV11-2 and TRBJ1-2, the full variable domain is EAGVAQSPRYKIIEKRQSVAFWCNPISGHATLYWYQQILGQGPKLLIQFQNNGVVDDSQLPKDRFSAERLKGVDSTLKIQPAKLEDSAVYLCIQGENYGYTFGSGTRLTVV.

V and J are TRBV5-1 and TRBJ2-7; the match to TRBD2 covers 8 bases. Germline CDR1 is SGHRS and CDR2 is YFSETQ. This CDR3 has 15 residues. V shed 4 bases, J shed 0 bases, and the junction held 6 bases outside the gene matches. The CDR3 reads CASSMIAGSSYEQYF. The CDR3 DNA reads TGCGCCAGCAGCATGATAGCGGGGAGCTCCTACGAGCAGTACTTC. Full variable domain (missing parts from reference TRBV5-1 and TRBJ2-7): KAGVTQTPRYLIKTRGQQVTLSCSPISGHRSVSWYQQTPGQGLQFLFEYFSETQRNKGNFPGRFSGRQFSNSRSEMNVSTLELGDSALYLCASSMIAGSSYEQYFGPGTRLTVT.

The chain recombines TRBV28 with TRBJ1-6; tentatively, D is TRBD1 (6 bases). CDR1 and CDR2 from the germline V gene are MDHEN and SYDVKM. Trimming took off 7 bases at V and 7 bases at J, with 20 bases between the two ends. This CDR3 region has 16 residues. CDR3: CASTLLWGTPNSPLHF. The CDR3 DNA reads as TGTGCCAGCACTCTTCTATGGGGGACACCCAATTCACCCCTCCACTTT.

The gene calls are TRBV9 and TRBJ1-2, with unresolved D. Trimming took off 0 bases at V and 4 bases at J, with 10 bases between the two ends. CDR1 and CDR2 from the germline V gene are SGDLS and YYNGEE. This CDR3 has 14 amino acids. CDR3 DNA sequence: TGTGCCAGCAGCGTAGGGCATCTTGGCTATGGCTACACCTTC. Protein product: CASSVGHLGYGYTF.

The chain carries TRBV5-1 and TRBJ2-2; TRBD2 matches at 12 bases. This CDR3 is built from 17 residues. Per the germline V gene, CDR1 is SGHRS and CDR2 is YFSETQ. Trimming removed 5 bases from V and 0 bases from J; junction bases left unmatched: 5. Here the CDR3 DNA reads TGCGCCAGCAGACCAACTAGCGGGGGGACGAACACCGGGGAGCTGTTTTTT. Its translation is CASRPTSGGTNTGELFF.

J is TRBJ2-1 and V is TRBV19; 13 nucleotides align to TRBD2. The CDR3 consists of 14 residues. Germline CDR1 is LNHDA and CDR2 is SQIVND (reference sequence). The J segment lost 13 bases and the V segment lost 2 bases, leaving 5 bases of the junction unmatched. The CDR3 DNA sequence: TGTGCCAGTAGTATACTGGGACTAGCGGGACTTCAGTTCTTC. This gives the protein CASSILGLAGLQFF.

The chain is built from TRBV30 and TRBJ1-1, with D uncertain. Germline V gives CDR1 GTSNPN, CDR2 SVGIG (reference sequence). V lost 0 bases to trimming and J lost 1 base, with 18 bases between them. The CDR3 is made up of 17 amino acids. The CDR3 coding sequence is TGTGCCTGGAGTGTACTGAGGGCAGGCGACCCGAACACTGAAGCTTTCTTT. Protein: CAWSVLRAGDPNTEAFF.

The V gene is TRBV20-1, the J gene TRBJ1-1; D is ambiguous. V dropped 7 bases and J dropped 1 base, with 7 bases sitting between them. CDR3 size: 11 residues. Per germline, CDR1 DFQATT and CDR2 SNEGSKA (reference sequence). CDR3 DNA sequence: TGCAGTGGACTAACGAACACTGAAGCTTTCTTT. Its protein is CSGLTNTEAFF.

The V gene is TRBV10-1, the J gene TRBJ2-3; D is perhaps TRBD1 (5 bases). The CDR3 extends over 15 amino acids. Germline V gene sequence: CDR1 WNHNN, CDR2 SYGVQD (reference sequence). V was clipped by 8 bases and J by 0 bases, with 15 bases between them. CDR3 nucleotides: TGCGCCAGCCTAACTCAAGGGGCTAGCACAGATACGCAGTATTTT. Protein product: CASLTQGASTDTQYF.

The rearrangement uses TRBV19 and TRBJ2-5; D unresolved. Germline V gene sequence: CDR1 LNHDA, CDR2 SQIVND (reference sequence). Trimming removed 4 bases at V and 4 bases at J, with 7 bases between. The CDR3 is 12 amino acids. CDR3 sequence (DNA): TGTGCCAGTAGTACCTTCGGAGAGACCCAGTACTTC. It is translated as CASSTFGETQYF.

This sequence joins TRBV24-1 and TRBJ2-5; D possibly corresponds to TRBD1 (6 bases). The CDR3 runs to 15 residues. Per the germline V gene, CDR1 is KGHDR and CDR2 is SFDVKD. Between the trimmed V and J ends, which lost 4 bases and 1 base, there was a span of 12 bases. The CDR3 spells CATSELGQLQETQYF. The CDR3, as DNA: TGTGCCACCAGTGAACTAGGACAGCTCCAAGAGACCCAGTACTTC.

J is TRBJ1-2 and V is TRBV7-9; 9 positions match TRBD1. V trimming: 4 bases; J trimming: 7 bases; junction bases outside the gene matches: 4. The CDR3 loop spans 13 amino acids. Germline-derived CDR1 and CDR2 are SEHNR and FQNEAQ (reference sequence). The CDR3 loop reads CASSSGTGFGYTF. CDR3 in DNA: TGTGCCAGCAGCTCCGGGACAGGGTTTGGCTACACCTTC.

This clone is a singleton in its sample. This rearrangement joins TRBV3-1 (or the pseudogene TRBV3-2) to TRBJ2-4, with 7 bases that match TRBD1. Germline V gene data show CDR1 as LGHDT and CDR2 as YNNKEL (reference sequence). CDR3 length: 15 amino acids. Unmatched junction bases numbered 3, after V lost 2 bases and J lost 2 bases. CDR3 sequence: CASSQLTGTKNIQYF. For the CDR3, the DNA is TGTGCCAGCAGCCAACTGACAGGGACCAAAAACATTCAGTACTTC.